This TCR beta chain was sequenced in a study of OX40 agonist ivuxolimab in advanced cancers. Across the study: The group had a mean age of 60 years, ranged from about 23 to 85, and was 80% to 85% male.

Libraries were prepared by immunoSEQ multiplex PCR; TCRdb keeps only in-frame clonotypes and omits some of them. The sample yields approximately 47,000 clones, roughly 90% seen once. General study findings and limits: Low normalized T-cell clonal expansion was also seen in some nonresponders.

Turning to this clone: What it binds is unknown.

This TCR was recovered from an adult with an advanced solid tumor such as melanoma, head and neck, liver or kidney cancer. The material was CD4+ or CD8+ T cells sorted from blood, obtained in a trial of the OX40 agonist ivuxolimab.

The CDR3: CASSPGTGGAYIQYF. The CDR3 nucleotides read TGTGCCAGCAGCCCAGGGACAGGGGGCGCATACATTCAGTACTTC. This chain connects TRBV11-3 to TRBJ2-4, with 12 nucleotides matching TRBD1. This CDR3 has 15 residues. Germline V gives CDR1 SGHNT, CDR2 YENEEA. V shed 5 bases, J shed 8 bases, and the junction held 7 bases outside the gene matches. Variable domain in full (rest from reference TRBV11-3 and TRBJ2-4): EAGVVQSPRYKIIEKKQPVAFWCNPISGHNTLYWYLQNLGQGPELLIRYENEEAVDDSQLPKDRFSAERLKGVDSTLKIQPAELGDSAVYLCASSPGTGGAYIQYFGAGTRLSVL.